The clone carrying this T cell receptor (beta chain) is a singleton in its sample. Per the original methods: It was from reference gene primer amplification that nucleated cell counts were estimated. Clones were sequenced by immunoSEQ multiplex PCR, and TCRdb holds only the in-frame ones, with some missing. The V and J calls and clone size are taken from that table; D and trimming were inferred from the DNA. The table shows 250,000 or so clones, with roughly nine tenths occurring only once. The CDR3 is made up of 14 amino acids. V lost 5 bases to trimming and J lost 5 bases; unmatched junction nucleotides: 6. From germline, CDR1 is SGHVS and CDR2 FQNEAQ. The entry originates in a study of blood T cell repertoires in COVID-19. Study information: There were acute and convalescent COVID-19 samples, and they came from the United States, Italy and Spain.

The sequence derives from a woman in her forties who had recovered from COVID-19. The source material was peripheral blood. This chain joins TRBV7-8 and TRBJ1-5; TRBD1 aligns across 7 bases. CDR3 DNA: TGTGCCAGCAGCACGACAGGGAGGCATCAGCCCCAGCATTTT. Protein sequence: CASSTTGRHQPQHF.